This T cell receptor beta chain was recovered during a study of blood T cell repertoires in COVID-19. The wider study: The United States, Italy and Spain supplied acute and convalescent COVID-19 samples. The cDNA or gDNA used as material had been derived from T cells, B-cell-depleted T cells, or PBMCs.

In the original workflow: Reference gene primer amplification gave estimated nucleated cell counts. TCRdb's table, derived via immunoSEQ multiplex PCR, lists solely in-frame clones and lacks some. Clone size and the V and J calls come from that table; the DNA yielded D and trimming. The sample has hundreds of thousands of clones, 80% to 90% seen once. The CDR3 has 12 amino acids. V was pared by 2 bases and J by 6 bases, with 7 bases between. The germline CDR1 and CDR2 sequences are LGHDT and YNNKEL (reference sequence). This receptor was taken from a woman aged 80 or over with active or convalescent COVID-19. The sample comprised peripheral blood. The rearrangement joins TRBV3-1 (or the pseudogene TRBV3-2) to TRBJ1-2, with D perhaps TRBD1 (6 bases). The CDR3 nucleotides are TGTGCCAGCAGCCAATGGGGGCATGGCTACACCTTC. Amino acids: CASSQWGHGYTF.